This T cell receptor beta chain emerged from a study of cytomegalovirus exposure and HLA in healthy donors. About the study: One earlier analysis, a look at 150 million to 200 million T cells, found 100 million to 130 million unique TCR beta sequences.

V was shortened by 3 bases and J by 7 bases, with 16 bases between the two germline ends. The V gene's germline CDR1 is GTSNPN and CDR2 SVGIG (reference sequence). This CDR3 is 14 amino acids long. Vbeta (60) and Jbeta (13) primers were used in the PCR. Repertoires were generated with immunoSEQ multiplex PCR, while TCRdb's copy carries only in-frame clones and drops some. The table includes 35,000 to 45,000 clones, approximately 52% detected once. A word on this clone: Its target is unknown.

Study-wide points: A prior analysis recorded that most TCR beta V segments were productive about 87% or about 30% of the time.

The specimen was PBMCs. This TCR derives from a human donor in good health. This chain uses TRBV30 with TRBJ1-5; D is unresolved. In nucleotides, the CDR3 is TGTGCCTGGAGCCGAGGGTTCTCGGGGCAGCCCCAGCATTTT. The encoded protein is CAWSRGFSGQPQHF.